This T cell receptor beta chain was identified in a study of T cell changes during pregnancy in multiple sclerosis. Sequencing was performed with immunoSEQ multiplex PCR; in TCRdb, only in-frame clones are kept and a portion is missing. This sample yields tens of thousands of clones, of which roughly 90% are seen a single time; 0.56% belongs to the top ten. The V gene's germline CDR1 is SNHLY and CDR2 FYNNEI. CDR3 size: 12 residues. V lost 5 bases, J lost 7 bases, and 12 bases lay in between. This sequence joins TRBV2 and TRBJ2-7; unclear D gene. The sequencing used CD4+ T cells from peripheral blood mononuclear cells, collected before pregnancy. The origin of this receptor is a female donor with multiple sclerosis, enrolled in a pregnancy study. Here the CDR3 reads CASSNESGEQYF. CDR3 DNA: TGTGCCAGCAGTAACGAATCGGGTGAGCAGTACTTC.